The sample holds a few counts of the clone carrying this TCR beta chain. Method: immunoSEQ multiplex PCR; TCRdb's copy keeps in-frame clones and lacks some. The data hold fewer than 250,000 clones, with around 76% observed a single time. The data are from a study of blood T cell repertoires in COVID-19. Study background: The origin of the acute and convalescent COVID-19 samples was the United States, Italy and Spain. T cells, B-cell-depleted T cells, or PBMCs supplied cDNA or gDNA.

Patients from Seattle were sampled longitudinally, starting during active infection. This CDR3 is built from 15 residues. Trimming removed 3 bases from V and 8 bases from J, with 19 bases in between. Germline CDR1 is SGDLS and CDR2 is YYNGEE. The material sequenced was peripheral blood. This rearrangement joins TRBV9 to TRBJ2-3, with D possibly TRBD1 on 5 matching bases. The clonotype was recovered from a woman aged 55-69 years with COVID-19, enrolled during active disease. Here the CDR3 DNA reads TGTGCCAGCAGCGGAACGGCCGAGGAGCAGGGTACGCAGTATTTT. Translated, it gives CASSGTAEEQGTQYF.